The clone carrying this T cell receptor (beta chain) was seen at least ten times. The sample originates from a study of T cells in Graves' hyperthyroidism and ophthalmopathy. Stable disease denoted Graves' hyperthyroidism without ophthalmopathy progression within 18 months. Together with thyroid ultrasound, orbital computed tomography, serum thyroxine and TRAb, clinical symptoms were used for diagnoses. The PBMCs were taken from more than 8 ml of fresh peripheral blood. TCR beta CDR3 regions were amplified from RNA transcripts. With the HTBI primer set, the TCR CDR3 went through a first round of RT-PCR. TCRdb recomputed calls from the multiplex PCR reads with MiXCR, one row per CDR3 protein. The sample lists a few hundred thousand distinct CDR3 sequences, around a sixth occurring once. The V end was cut by 3 bases, the J end by 2 bases, with 13 bases between. CDR1 and CDR2 (germline): MNHNS, SASEGT. The CDR3 contains 15 residues.

This chain connects TRBV6-1 to TRBJ1-1; D might be TRBD1 (5 bases). The sequence was obtained from a woman aged 25 to 45 with Graves' hyperthyroidism. The specimen sequenced was blood. CDR3 sequence reads: CASSDSTTDNTEAFF. The CDR3 nucleotides are TGTGCCAGCAGTGACTCGACGACAGACAACACTGAAGCTTTCTTT.